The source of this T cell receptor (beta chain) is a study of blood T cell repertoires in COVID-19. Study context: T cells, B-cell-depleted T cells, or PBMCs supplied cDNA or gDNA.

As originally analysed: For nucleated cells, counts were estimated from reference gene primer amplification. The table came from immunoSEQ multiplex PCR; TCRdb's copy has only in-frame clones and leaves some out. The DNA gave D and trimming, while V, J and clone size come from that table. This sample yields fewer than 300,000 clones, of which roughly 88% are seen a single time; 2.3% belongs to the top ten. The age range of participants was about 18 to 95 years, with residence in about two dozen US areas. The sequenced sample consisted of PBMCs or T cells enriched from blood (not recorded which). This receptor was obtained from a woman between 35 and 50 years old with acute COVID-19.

In nucleotides, the CDR3 is TGTGCCAGCAGTTACTCTAGCGGAAACACCGGGGAGCTGTTTTTT. Protein sequence: CASSYSSGNTGELFF. The genes are TRBV6-5 and TRBJ2-2; a weak D match, TRBD2 (6 bases). The V end was cut by 0 bases, the J end by 2 bases, with 7 bases between. The germline CDR1 and CDR2 sequences are MNHEY and SVGAGI. The CDR3 totals 15 residues.